The 32 T cell receptor beta chains reported below all come from one sample, sequenced in a study of graft-versus-host responses after intestinal transplantation. Method: immunoSEQ multiplex PCR; TCRdb's copy keeps in-frame clones and lacks some. The sample carries around 19,000 clones, more than 40% recorded once. Here the sequenced sample was alloreactive CD4+ T cells from a mixed lymphocyte reaction culture, taken before intestinal transplant. Subset: CFSE-low proliferating T cells sorted from roughly six-day pre-transplant mixed lymphocyte reaction (GvH or HvG direction). These receptors were collected from a human patient who received an intestinal transplant.

This clone has a handful of counts. The gene calls are TRBV10-1 and TRBJ2-3; TRBD2 matches 11 bases. Germline V gives CDR1 WNHNN, CDR2 SYGVQD (reference sequence). Trimming at V came to 2 bases and at J to 5 bases, leaving 6 bases not matched to a gene. This CDR3 region has 16 residues. The CDR3 DNA reads TGCGCCAGCAGTGAGGGACTAGCGGGCGGGATAGATACGCAGTATTTT. Translating gives CASSEGLAGGIDTQYF.

This clone occurred a few times. The chain couples TRBV6-6 to TRBJ1-2, with D possibly being TRBD1 (5 bases). Trimming removed 2 bases from V and 0 bases from J, with 13 bases in between. The CDR3 runs to 16 residues. Germline loops: CDR1 MNHNY, CDR2 SVGAGI (reference sequence). CDR3 in DNA: TGTGCCAGCAGTTACCCAGTGACAGTTCCTAACTATGGCTACACCTTC. It is translated as CASSYPVTVPNYGYTF.

The chain couples TRBV29-1 to TRBJ1-2, with a possible D match to TRBD1 (6 bases). The CDR3 runs to 11 residues. The germline V gene encodes CDR1 SQVTM and CDR2 ANQGSEA. Trimming left V 7 bases short and J 7 bases short, with 13 bases between. The CDR3 sequence is CSGHRVSGYTF. DNA for the CDR3: TGCAGCGGCCACAGGGTCTCTGGCTACACCTTC.

The chain employs TRBV5-4 and TRBJ1-6; 12 bases line up with TRBD1. The V segment lost 4 bases and the J segment 6 bases; nucleotides outside the gene matches: 11. The CDR3 is 18 residues long. CDR1 and CDR2 (germline): SGHNT, YYREEE (reference sequence). CDR3 amino acids: CASSTGQGAPGGNSPLHF. For the CDR3, the DNA is TGTGCCAGCAGCACGGGACAGGGGGCTCCCGGGGGTAATTCACCCCTCCACTTT.

The V and J genes are TRBV6-6 and TRBJ1-2, with no clear D. V was cut by 3 bases and J by 2 bases, with 10 bases left in between. Germline CDR1 is MNHNY and CDR2 is SVGAGI (reference sequence). This CDR3 spans 14 amino acids. The CDR3, as DNA: TGTGCCAGCAGTTATAATACAGCCAACTATGGCTACACCTTC. This sequence encodes CASSYNTANYGYTF.

This clone has a handful of counts. As DNA, the CDR3 is TGTGCCAGCTCACCACAGGCAGGCCGCCAAGAGACCCAGTACTTC. This codes for CASSPQAGRQETQYF. The chain couples TRBV18 to TRBJ2-5; unclear D gene. CDR3 size: 15 residues. With 1 base removed from V and 1 base from J, the gap between germline ends came to 10 bases. The germline V gene has CDR1 KGHSH and CDR2 LQKENI.

V usage is TRBV10-3 and J usage is TRBJ2-3; 10 nucleotides agree with TRBD2. Germline V gene sequence: CDR1 ENHRY, CDR2 SYGVKD. The CDR3 has 16 residues. Losses at the gene ends were 0 bases for V and 4 bases for J; bases not matched to a gene: 4. The CDR3 is CAISESNLAGADTQYF. The CDR3 DNA sequence: TGTGCCATCAGTGAGTCGAACCTAGCGGGGGCAGATACGCAGTATTTT.

This clone was counted between two and nine times. The rearrangement joins TRBV2 to TRBJ2-3, with D maybe TRBD2 (7 bases). The CDR3 totals 14 residues. From germline, CDR1 is SNHLY and CDR2 FYNNEI. The V gene lost 8 bases and the J gene lost 4 bases, with 16 bases spanning the gap. The CDR3 sequence: CASARGEGADTQYF. Written as DNA, the CDR3 is TGTGCCAGCGCCCGGGGGGAGGGGGCAGATACGCAGTATTTT.

This chain links TRBV5-8 with TRBJ1-6, with a weak D call TRBD1 (6 bases). Trimming took 3 bases from V and 8 from J, leaving 12 bases between them. Looked up from germline, CDR1 is SGHTS and CDR2 is YDEGEE. The length of the CDR3 is 14 residues. CDR3 DNA sequence: TGTGCCAGCAGCTCCGAGACAGGACATTCACCCCTCCACTTT. Translated, it gives CASSSETGHSPLHF.

By its share, this clone is medium-sized. The rearrangement links TRBV6-5 to TRBJ2-7; 8 bases agree with TRBD1. The germline V gene encodes CDR1 MNHEY and CDR2 SVGAGI. V trimming: 5 bases; J trimming: 3 bases; junction bases outside the gene matches: 9. The CDR3 loop spans 15 amino acids. Here the CDR3 reads CASSHLGQGGYEQYF. The CDR3 DNA reads TGTGCCAGCAGTCACCTCGGACAGGGAGGCTACGAGCAGTACTTC.

V gene TRBV5-1 combines with J gene TRBJ2-5; 7 nucleotides match TRBD2. V was pared by 0 bases and J by 5 bases, with 10 bases of the junction left unmatched. This CDR3 is 16 amino acids long. In germline, CDR1 is SGHRS, CDR2 YFSETQ. The CDR3 sequence: CASSLASAGVRETQYF. In nucleotides, the CDR3 is TGCGCCAGCAGCTTGGCTTCCGCGGGGGTTCGGGAGACCCAGTACTTC.

The J gene is TRBJ2-6, the V gene TRBV10-3; no clear D. The V end lost 1 base, the J end lost 0 bases, and 16 bases lay between the germline ends. CDR1 and CDR2 from the germline V gene are ENHRY and SYGVKD. CDR3 length equals 19 residues. The CDR3 nucleotides read TGTGCCATCAGTGAGTTTGGCACTACTATGCCCTCTGGGGCCAACGTCCTGACTTTC. It encodes CAISEFGTTMPSGANVLTF.

This clone was observed a handful of times. This chain uses TRBV5-1 with TRBJ1-2, with TRBD1 matching over 11 bases. The CDR3 contains 15 residues. CDR1 SGHRS and CDR2 YFSETQ come from the germline V gene. V trimming: 4 bases; J trimming: 5 bases; junction bases outside the gene matches: 7. The CDR3 region is CASSLGTGGWYGYTF. The CDR3 DNA is TGCGCCAGCAGCCTAGGGACAGGGGGATGGTATGGCTACACCTTC.

V usage is TRBV18 and J usage is TRBJ2-7; TRBD2 matches at 10 bases. V lost 6 bases to trimming and J lost 0 bases; unmatched junction nucleotides: 8. Germline V gives CDR1 KGHSH, CDR2 LQKENI. The length of the CDR3 is 16 residues. CDR3 in DNA: TGTGCCAGCTCCACGTTAGCGGGGGGTAGCTCCTACGAGCAGTACTTC. This gives the protein CASSTLAGGSSYEQYF.

This clone was seen a handful of times. The chain is built from TRBV2 and TRBJ2-1; TRBD2 matches 7 bases. There are 16 residues in the CDR3. Germline assignment: CDR1 SNHLY and CDR2 FYNNEI. The trim removed 8 bases at V and 1 base at J, leaving 11 bases unmatched. The chain's CDR3 is CASHPSGVGSYNEQFF. DNA for the CDR3: TGTGCCAGCCACCCCAGCGGGGTCGGATCCTACAATGAGCAGTTCTTC.

This chain connects TRBV7-6 to TRBJ2-7; 7 bases fit TRBD1. From germline, CDR1 is SGHVS and CDR2 FNYEAQ. With V trimmed by 8 bases and J by 4 bases, 8 bases remained unmatched. The CDR3 has 13 residues. CDR3 nucleotide sequence: TGTGCCAGCGCACAATTACAGGGGTACGAGCAGTACTTC. It yields the protein CASAQLQGYEQYF.

The chain recombines TRBV6-1 with TRBJ1-2; 7 bases are a match to TRBD1. This CDR3 region has 14 residues. V was pared by 8 bases and J by 0 bases, with 6 bases of the junction left unmatched. Germline V gives CDR1 MNHNS, CDR2 SASEGT. CDR3 residues: CASRVQGSNYGYTF. Written as DNA, the CDR3 is TGTGCCAGCCGGGTACAGGGGTCTAACTATGGCTACACCTTC.

This clone was seen only a few times. V gene TRBV4-1 combines with J gene TRBJ1-2, with 7 bases identical to TRBD1. With V trimmed by 4 bases and J by 4 bases, 9 bases remained unmatched. Germline assignment: CDR1 MGHRA and CDR2 YSYEKL. The CDR3 contains 15 residues. This CDR3 reads CASSPRTGVFYGYTF. Here the CDR3 DNA reads TGCGCCAGCAGCCCCCGGACAGGTGTCTTCTATGGCTACACCTTC.

The V and J genes are TRBV7-2 and TRBJ1-5; TRBD1 matches at 7 bases. This CDR3 has 13 residues. Germline V gives CDR1 SGHTA, CDR2 FQGNSA. Trimming took 3 bases from V and 8 from J; bases not matched to a gene: 4. CDR3 loop: CASSFRGPEPQHF. In DNA, the CDR3 is TGTGCCAGCAGCTTTAGGGGGCCCGAGCCCCAGCATTTT.

The J gene is TRBJ2-4, the V gene TRBV6-5; D perhaps matches TRBD2 (7 bases). The CDR3 covers 14 residues. Trimming shortened V by 8 bases and J by 3 bases, and 14 bases separated the two germline ends. Per germline, CDR1 MNHEY and CDR2 SVGAGI. This CDR3 is CASGGAYGKNIQYF. CDR3 coding DNA: TGTGCCAGCGGGGGGGCCTATGGCAAAAACATTCAGTACTTC.

The table lists this clone with a few counts. The chain is built from TRBV19 and TRBJ1-2; D remains unclear. Germline V lookup: CDR1 LNHDA, CDR2 SQIVND (reference sequence). The CDR3 length is 15 residues. Trimming pared 3 bases from V and 1 base from J, leaving 12 bases between. CDR3: CASSIPTQLNYGYTF. The CDR3 nucleotides read TGTGCCAGTAGTATCCCGACACAACTTAACTATGGCTACACCTTC.

This clone appeared a few times. The chain joins TRBV11-2 to TRBJ1-2; 7 positions match TRBD1. Per germline, CDR1 SGHAT and CDR2 FQNNGV. The CDR3 runs 14 residues. With 1 base clipped from V and 4 bases from J, the junction kept 3 bases outside the gene matches. As DNA, the CDR3 is TGTGCCAGCAGCTTAGTTTGGACAGGCTATGGCTACACCTTC. Protein: CASSLVWTGYGYTF.

This chain uses TRBV18 with TRBJ2-3; D call uncertain. The CDR3 loop spans 15 amino acids. Germline assignment: CDR1 KGHSH and CDR2 LQKENI. Deletions cut 3 bases from V and 0 bases from J, with 10 bases between. CDR3 protein: CASSPSLTSTDTQYF. The DNA for the CDR3 is TGTGCCAGCTCACCCAGTCTCACCAGCACAGATACGCAGTATTTT.

V and J are TRBV7-3 and TRBJ2-3, with TRBD2 matching over 8 bases. Losses at the gene ends were 4 bases for V and 5 bases for J; bases not matched to a gene: 5. CDR3 size: 14 residues. CDR1 is SGHTA and CDR2 is FQGTGA in the germline V gene. CDR3 DNA sequence: TGTGCCAGCAGCTCAGCGGGGGTGGGAGATACGCAGTATTTT. This sequence encodes CASSSAGVGDTQYF.

This chain connects TRBV6-1 to TRBJ2-1; a possible D gene is TRBD2 (6 bases). CDR1 and CDR2 (germline): MNHNS, SASEGT. CDR3 size: 14 residues. V was cut by 4 bases and J by 10 bases, with 17 bases left in between. CDR3 in DNA: TGTGCCAGCAGTGTCGGGGGACTCTTCGGGGAGCAGTTCTTC. Translation: CASSVGGLFGEQFF.

In its sample, this clone was seen once. This chain joins TRBV2 and TRBJ2-7, with TRBD1 as a possible D gene (6 bases). Germline lookup yields CDR1 SNHLY and CDR2 FYNNEI. This CDR3 spans 14 amino acids. The germline V and J ends were trimmed by 8 bases and 6 bases, with 20 bases remaining between them. The CDR3 protein is CASGGGTPLPEQYF. As DNA, the CDR3 is TGTGCCAGCGGCGGTGGGACACCTTTGCCCGAGCAGTACTTC.

CDR3 region: CASSQTFGNTIYF. The CDR3 DNA is TGTGCCAGCAGCCAAACTTTCGGAAACACCATATATTTT. The chain combines TRBV6-5 with TRBJ1-3; no clear D. CDR3 length: 13 amino acids. In germline, CDR1 is MNHEY, CDR2 SVGAGI. V was pared by 6 bases and J by 4 bases, with 10 bases between.

The chain recombines TRBV19 with TRBJ1-6; a weak D match, TRBD1 (5 bases). Per germline, CDR1 LNHDA and CDR2 SQIVND (reference sequence). CDR3 length equals 15 residues. V lost 3 bases, J lost 11 bases, and 17 bases lay in between. CDR3 amino acids: CASSINMGTTTPLHF. The CDR3 region has the DNA TGTGCCAGTAGTATTAATATGGGGACTACTACACCCCTCCACTTT. Full variable domain (remainder filled in from reference TRBV19 and TRBJ1-6): DGGITQSPKYLFRKEGQNVTLSCEQNLNHDAMYWYRQDPGQGLRLIYYSQIVNDFQKGDIAEGYSVSREKKESFPLTVTSAQKNPTAFYLCASSINMGTTTPLHFGNGTRLTVT.

V usage is TRBV5-8 and J usage is TRBJ1-2, with TRBD1 matching 7 bases. CDR3 size: 17 residues. V was clipped by 4 bases and J by 4 bases; unmatched bases: 16. CDR1 and CDR2 (germline): SGHTS, YDEGEE. In nucleotides, the CDR3 is TGTGCCAGCAGCAAGGGGGCTATCCCCCTAGCATTCTATGGCTACACCTTC. It yields the protein CASSKGAIPLAFYGYTF. Together with reference TRBV5-8 and TRBJ1-2, the CDR3 gives the full variable domain: EAGVTQSPTHLIKTRGQQATLRCSPISGHTSVYWYQQALGLGLQFLLWYDEGEERNRGNFPPRFSGRQFPNYSSELNVNALELEDSALYLCASSKGAIPLAFYGYTFGSGTRLTVV.

The chain recombines TRBV7-2 with TRBJ1-5, with D possibly being TRBD1 (5 bases). CDR3 length equals 15 residues. Trimming removed 0 bases from V and 4 bases from J, with 10 bases in between. Germline V gene data show CDR1 as SGHTA and CDR2 as FQGNSA. The CDR3, as DNA: TGTGCCAGCAGCTTAGCATGGGGGGGGAATCAGCCCCAGCATTTT. It is translated as CASSLAWGGNQPQHF.

The chain combines TRBV7-2 with TRBJ2-5; 8 bases map to TRBD1. Trimming took 5 bases from V and 4 from J; bases not matched to a gene: 6. The germline gives CDR1 SGHTA, CDR2 FQGNSA. There are 14 residues in the CDR3. The CDR3: CASSPDRVPETQYF. As DNA, the CDR3 is TGTGCCAGCAGCCCGGACAGGGTCCCAGAGACCCAGTACTTC.

The chain is built from TRBV5-4 and TRBJ1-2; TRBD1 might be the D (5 bases). This CDR3 contains 14 residues. The germline V gene encodes CDR1 SGHNT and CDR2 YYREEE (reference sequence). V was clipped by 1 base and J by 6 bases, with 13 bases between them. The CDR3 protein is CASSLSAGLDGYTF. For the CDR3, the DNA is TGTGCCAGCAGCTTGTCGGCAGGGTTAGATGGCTACACCTTC. Drawing the rest from reference TRBV5-4 and TRBJ1-2, the complete variable domain is ETGVTQSPTHLIKTRGQQVTLRCSSQSGHNTVSWYQQALGQGPQFIFQYYREEENGRGNFPPRFSGLQFPNYSSELNVNALELDDSALYLCASSLSAGLDGYTFGSGTRLTVV.